The 21 T cell receptor beta chains reported below all come from one sample, sequenced in a study of cytomegalovirus exposure and HLA in healthy donors. The PCR ran on 60 Vbeta and 13 Jbeta primers. Sequenced by immunoSEQ multiplex PCR; TCRdb stores in-frame clones only, minus some. Of some 150,000 clones in the sample, about 75% are singletons; the top ten hold under 4.5%. The material sequenced was PBMCs. These receptors all stem from a man aged 18-30 years in good health and CMV-seronegative.

Note on this clone: This is likely a read error, given that the CDR3 carries no conserved phenylalanine or tryptophan at its end. The rearrangement joins TRBV5-1 to TRBJ2-6, with 10 bases fitting TRBD1. This CDR3 comprises 18 residues. Trimming cost V 2 bases and J 0 bases; bases outside gene matches: 5. From germline, CDR1 is SGHRS and CDR2 YFSETQ. CDR3 residues: CASSFTGTGVSGANVLTV. The CDR3 region has the DNA TGCGCCAGCAGCTTTACCGGGACAGGGGTCTCTGGGGCCAACGTCCTGACTGTC.

The chain carries TRBV6-5 and TRBJ2-3; tentatively, D is TRBD2 (5 bases). Germline-derived CDR1 and CDR2 are MNHEY and SVGAGI. The CDR3 has 14 residues. This CDR3 is CMSKSRNPGDTQYF. DNA of the CDR3: TGTATGAGCAAGAGTCGCAACCCGGGGGATACGCAGTATTTT.

This chain joins TRBV30 and TRBJ1-1; D unclear. The V gene lost 2 bases and the J gene lost 1 base, with 11 bases spanning the gap. Germline-derived CDR1 and CDR2 are GTSNPN and SVGIG (reference sequence). The CDR3 has 14 amino acids. CDR3 sequence: CAWSPSGGNTEAFF. The DNA for the CDR3 is TGTGCCTGGAGTCCCTCCGGAGGGAACACTGAAGCTTTCTTT. Full variable domain (remainder filled in from reference TRBV30 and TRBJ1-1): SQTIHQWPATLVQPVGSPLSLECTVEGTSNPNLYWYRQAAGRGLQLLFYSVGIGQISSEVPQNLSASRPQDRQFILSSKKLLLSDSGFYLCAWSPSGGNTEAFFGQGTRLTVV.

This chain joins TRBV29-1 and TRBJ2-5, with 7 nucleotides matching TRBD2. With 7 bases clipped from V and 4 bases from J, the junction kept 6 bases outside the gene matches. Germline assignment: CDR1 SQVTM and CDR2 ANQGSEA. This CDR3 comprises 12 residues. In DNA, the CDR3 is TGCAGCGCTGGGGGGGGACCAGAGACCCAGTACTTC. This gives the protein CSAGGGPETQYF.

The rearrangement uses TRBV7-3 and TRBJ2-5; 7 bases agree with TRBD2. V was clipped by 2 bases and J by 5 bases; unmatched bases: 8. The V gene's germline CDR1 is SGHTA and CDR2 FQGTGA. The CDR3 has 15 amino acids. The CDR3 here is CASSLGADSGETQYF. CDR3 DNA: TGTGCCAGCAGCTTAGGGGCGGATAGCGGGGAGACCCAGTACTTC.

The gene calls are TRBV30 and TRBJ1-5; 12 bases align to TRBD1. Germline V gene lookup returns CDR1 GTSNPN and CDR2 SVGIG (reference sequence). The CDR3 contains 18 residues. V shed 8 bases, J shed 6 bases, and the junction held 20 bases outside the gene matches. CDR3 in DNA: TGTGCCCGTGCGTGGGGACAGGGGGCAGAATCGACGGGTCAGCCCCAGCATTTT. It yields the protein CARAWGQGAESTGQPQHF. Looking up the rest from reference TRBV30 and TRBJ1-5 gives the full variable domain: SQTIHQWPATLVQPVGSPLSLECTVEGTSNPNLYWYRQAAGRGLQLLFYSVGIGQISSEVPQNLSASRPQDRQFILSSKKLLLSDSGFYLCARAWGQGAESTGQPQHFGDGTRLSIL.

The chain recombines TRBV20-1 with TRBJ2-7; D call uncertain. The CDR3 spans 11 residues. Trimming cost V 3 bases and J 1 base, with 4 bases left between them. CDR1 is DFQATT, CDR2 SNEGSKA, per germline (reference sequence). CDR3 region: CSASSSYEQYF. The CDR3 nucleotides read TGCAGTGCTAGTTCTTCCTACGAGCAGTACTTC.

V usage is TRBV5-1 and J usage is TRBJ1-2; D is unclear. In germline, CDR1 is SGHRS, CDR2 YFSETQ. The CDR3 totals 14 residues. V dropped 3 bases and J dropped 1 base, with 10 bases sitting between them. CDR3 DNA sequence: TGCGCCAGCAGCTCAAGAGGCTTTAACTATGGCTACACCTTC. This codes for CASSSRGFNYGYTF.

The chain joins TRBV6-5 to TRBJ2-7; tentatively, D is TRBD2 (6 bases). V lost 5 bases and J lost 2, with 13 bases in between. CDR1 MNHEY and CDR2 SVGAGI come from the germline V gene. The CDR3 loop spans 14 amino acids. The CDR3: CASSRGSGTYEQYF. CDR3 DNA: TGTGCCAGCAGTCGGGGGAGTGGGACCTACGAGCAGTACTTC.

This clone came up a few times. V is TRBV6-5 and J is TRBJ2-5, with D uncertain. The DNA end favors TRBJ2-7, so the J call may be wrong. This CDR3 region has 13 residues. Germline CDR1 and CDR2: MNHEY and SVGAGI. This CDR3 reads CASSFRAYYEQYF. The CDR3 region has the DNA TGTGCCAGCAGTTTTAGAGCGTACTACGAGCAGTACTTC.

The DNA of the CDR3 is TGTGCCAGCAGCTTAGGTACGCGACTAGCGGGGGTAGTAAACTACGAGCAGTACTTC. This sequence encodes CASSLGTRLAGVVNYEQYF. The J gene is TRBJ2-7, the V gene TRBV7-2; 12 bases line up with TRBD2. CDR3 length: 19 amino acids. Trimming cost V 1 base and J 3 bases; bases outside gene matches: 13. Germline V gene data show CDR1 as SGHTA and CDR2 as FQGNSA. Variable domain in full (rest from reference TRBV7-2 and TRBJ2-7): GAGVSQSPSNKVTEKGKDVELRCDPISGHTALYWYRQSLGQGLEFLIYFQGNSAPDKSGLPSDRFSAERTGGSVSTLTIQRTQQEDSAVYLCASSLGTRLAGVVNYEQYFGPGTRLTVT.

The table lists this clone with a count of one. The chain employs TRBV5-1 and TRBJ2-3, with 8 bases aligning to TRBD1. With 1 base clipped from V and 2 bases from J, the junction kept 18 bases outside the gene matches. Per the germline V gene, CDR1 is SGHRS and CDR2 is YFSETQ. The CDR3 is made up of 20 amino acids. The CDR3 DNA sequence: TGCGCCAGCAGCTTGCGGCCAGGGTTCCGGCAGGGGGCCCCCACAGATACGCAGTATTTT. Translating it yields CASSLRPGFRQGAPTDTQYF.

V and J are TRBV11-2 and TRBJ2-6; no clear D gene. V was pared by 6 bases and J by 2 bases, with 11 bases between. CDR1 is SGHAT, CDR2 FQNNGV, per germline. This CDR3 is 15 amino acids long. The CDR3 is CASRLLRAGANVLTF. CDR3 DNA sequence: TGTGCCAGCAGACTATTAAGAGCTGGGGCCAACGTCCTGACTTTC.

The chain is built from TRBV19 and TRBJ2-1; TRBD2 matches 10 bases. CDR1 is LNHDA, CDR2 SQIVND, per germline (reference sequence). The CDR3 extends over 18 amino acids. V was clipped by 6 bases and J by 0 bases; unmatched bases: 11. The CDR3 bases are TGTGCCAGTAGGAGGGGAGTAGCGGGAGGACCCTCCTACAATGAGCAGTTCTTC. This sequence encodes CASRRGVAGGPSYNEQFF.

About this clone: One junction end disagrees with the germline gene, perhaps due to a read error. The rearrangement joins TRBV7-6 to TRBJ2-7, with 8 bases fitting TRBD1. The germline V gene encodes CDR1 SGHVS and CDR2 FNYEAQ. This CDR3 contains 16 residues. CDR3 DNA sequence: TGTGTCAGCAGCCCTTTGTCCGGGACAGGCACCTACGAGCAGTACTTC. Translation: CVSSPLSGTGTYEQYF.

The V and J genes are TRBV7-2 and TRBJ2-1; possible D gene TRBD2, 5 bases. V lost 7 bases, J lost 7 bases, and 17 bases lay in between. This CDR3 is 14 amino acids long. The germline CDR1 and CDR2 sequences are SGHTA and FQGNSA. DNA of the CDR3: TGTGCCAGCACGCCAGGAGGCATCAAAAATGAGCAGTTCTTC. Translated, it gives CASTPGGIKNEQFF.

The J gene is TRBJ1-5, the V gene TRBV6-6; D gene unclear. The length of the CDR3 is 13 residues. CDR1 and CDR2 (germline): MNHNY, SVGAGI (reference sequence). Trimming removed 6 bases at V and 2 bases at J, with 8 bases between. CDR3 amino acids: CASRQIGNQPQHF. CDR3 bases: TGTGCCAGCAGGCAGATCGGCAATCAGCCCCAGCATTTT.

This clone showed up just once. The chain has TRBV6-6 and TRBJ2-7; D gene uncertain. CDR3 length: 16 residues. Looked up from germline, CDR1 is MNHNY and CDR2 is SVGAGI (reference sequence). V lost 0 bases, J lost 7 bases, and 19 bases lay in between. This chain's CDR3 is CASSYSIDSPSDEQYF. CDR3 bases: TGTGCCAGCAGTTACTCGATCGATAGCCCTTCTGATGAGCAGTACTTC.

This sequence joins TRBV5-1 and TRBJ1-2; 9 bases are a match to TRBD1. Germline CDR1 and CDR2: SGHRS and YFSETQ. The CDR3 runs 15 residues. V shed 3 bases and J 2 bases; nucleotides not matched to a gene: 5. The CDR3 loop is CASSWTGTGNYGYTF. CDR3 coding DNA: TGCGCCAGCAGCTGGACCGGGACAGGGAACTATGGCTACACCTTC.

This clone was picked up one time. CDR3 loop: CASSADIGYYEQYF. The CDR3 nucleotides read TGTGCCAGCAGCGCCGACATTGGCTACTACGAGCAGTACTTC. This chain uses TRBV11-2 with TRBJ2-7; D gene ambiguous. The ends were cut back, 5 bases at V and 3 bases at J, with 14 bases in the middle. CDR3 length equals 14 residues. Germline V gives CDR1 SGHAT, CDR2 FQNNGV.

V and J are TRBV7-3 and TRBJ2-3; the D gene is possibly TRBD2 (5 bases). Trimming shortened V by 1 base and J by 2 bases, and 10 bases separated the two germline ends. The CDR3 runs 15 residues. In germline, CDR1 is SGHTA, CDR2 FQGTGA. In DNA, the CDR3 is TGTGCCAGCAGCTTAATGGGAGCCCCCACAGATACGCAGTATTTT. The encoded protein is CASSLMGAPTDTQYF.